The entry below describes one TCR beta chain. The antigen is unknown. The sample is drawn from a study of identical twins. Regarding the study as a whole: The presence of invariant MAIT and iNKT cells could partly confound analyses of zero-insertion sequences. Insertions ran lower in abundant cord blood beta clonotypes, though not in memory repertoires. Out-of-frame TCR alpha sharing observed in monozygotic twins exceeded model estimates.

A universal primer binding site was introduced by template switching. The final cDNA contained unique molecular identifiers. TCRdb processed the 5' RACE reads anew with MiXCR; each CDR3 protein has one entry. The table records about 1.7 million distinct CDR3 sequences, around 29% of them present only once. CDR3 length: 15 residues. CDR1 SGHAT and CDR2 FQNNGV come from the germline V gene. V trimming: 5 bases; J trimming: 1 base; junction bases outside the gene matches: 8. V usage is TRBV11-2 and J usage is TRBJ2-7; TRBD2 aligns across 7 bases. The sequence derives from a newborn girl in good health. The sample was cord blood. CDR3 sequence: CASSTWTSRSYEQYF. The DNA of the CDR3 is TGTGCCAGCAGCACGTGGACTAGTCGGTCCTACGAGCAGTACTTC. Combining the CDR3 with reference TRBV11-2 and TRBJ2-7 gives the whole variable domain EAGVAQSPRYKIIEKRQSVAFWCNPISGHATLYWYQQILGQGPKLLIQFQNNGVVDDSQLPKDRFSAERLKGVDSTLKIQPAKLEDSAVYLCASSTWTSRSYEQYFGPGTRLTVT.